Shown below are 30 T cell receptor beta chains from a single sample sequenced in a study of STAT3 mutations in large granular lymphocyte leukemia. Findings of the study overall: Every T-cell large granular lymphocyte leukemia patient had at least one immunodominant TCR beta clonotype.

TCRdb's table, derived via immunoSEQ multiplex PCR, lists solely in-frame clones and lacks some. The repertoire holds 10,000 or so clones, with about three quarters as singletons. The antigens these receptors bind are not known. The sequenced material came from peripheral blood mononuclear cells. The source is a man between 60 and 75 years old with T-cell large granular lymphocyte leukemia. Some clones in this sample may be carry-over from other donors' samples.

This chain joins TRBV7-9 and TRBJ1-4; D is unclear. The germline gives CDR1 SEHNR, CDR2 FQNEAQ (reference sequence). This CDR3 has 14 amino acids. With 4 bases removed from V and 5 bases from J, the gap between germline ends came to 11 bases. The CDR3 sequence is CASSSTDGNEKLFF. The CDR3 DNA reads TGTGCCAGCAGCTCAACGGACGGAAATGAAAAACTGTTTTTT.

The genes are TRBV19 and TRBJ2-1; D possibly corresponds to TRBD2 (5 bases). V lost 6 bases and J lost 8, with 14 bases in between. The germline CDR1 and CDR2 sequences are LNHDA and SQIVND (reference sequence). The CDR3 runs 13 residues. The CDR3 DNA follows: TGTGCCAGTAGATCCCCTGAGGGCCATGAGCAGTTCTTC. Translated, it gives CASRSPEGHEQFF.

The rearrangement uses TRBV30 and TRBJ2-3; TRBD2 matches at 7 bases. Germline assignment: CDR1 GTSNPN and CDR2 SVGIG (reference sequence). CDR3 size: 14 residues. The V gene end was trimmed by 1 base and the J gene end by 0 bases; junction bases not matched to a gene: 1. Here the CDR3 DNA reads TGTGCCTGGAGTGGCGGGAGAAGCACAGATACGCAGTATTTT. As protein: CAWSGGRSTDTQYF.

This clone has a handful of counts. Here the CDR3 DNA reads TGTGCCAGCAGTTTCGTAGGGAACGAGGGAGAAAAACTGTTTTTT. It specifies CASSFVGNEGEKLFF. J is TRBJ1-4 and V is TRBV28; D is uncertain. Germline lookup yields CDR1 MDHEN and CDR2 SYDVKM. The germline V and J ends were trimmed by 3 bases and 8 bases, with 16 bases remaining between them. The CDR3 has 15 amino acids.

This chain links TRBV5-4 with TRBJ2-1; 8 bases are shared with TRBD2. In germline, CDR1 is SGHNT, CDR2 YYREEE (reference sequence). Losses at the gene ends were 3 bases for V and 6 bases for J; bases not matched to a gene: 8. The CDR3 runs 15 residues. This CDR3 reads CASSSRGGRGNEQFF. The CDR3 bases are TGTGCCAGCAGCTCCCGGGGGGGTAGGGGCAATGAGCAGTTCTTC.

V and J are TRBV30 and TRBJ2-2; the match to TRBD2 covers 11 bases. This CDR3 is built from 16 residues. The germline V gene encodes CDR1 GTSNPN and CDR2 SVGIG (reference sequence). J was trimmed by 7 bases and V by 3 bases; bases with no gene match: 10. CDR3 region: CAWRGSGRADGGELFF. The DNA for the CDR3 is TGTGCCTGGAGGGGTAGCGGGAGGGCCGATGGCGGGGAGCTGTTTTTT.

CDR3 in DNA: TGTGCCTGGACAAAGGACATGAACACTGAAGCTTTCTTT. The encoded protein is CAWTKDMNTEAFF. The chain is built from TRBV30 and TRBJ1-1; tentatively, D is TRBD1 (5 bases). With 4 bases removed from V and 0 bases from J, the gap between germline ends came to 9 bases. CDR1 is GTSNPN, CDR2 SVGIG, per germline (reference sequence). The CDR3 covers 13 residues.

J is TRBJ2-7 and V is TRBV25-1; D may be TRBD1 or TRBD2 (6 bases each). The V end lost 1 base, the J end lost 7 bases, and 14 bases lay between the germline ends. The CDR3 sequence is 14 residues long. The germline V gene encodes CDR1 MGHDK and CDR2 SYGVNS. Here the CDR3 DNA reads TGTGCCAGCAGTGAATGGGGGGCCATAGGGGAGCAGTACTTC. It yields the protein CASSEWGAIGEQYF.

The chain links TRBV7-8 to TRBJ2-7, with TRBD1 matching 9 bases. This CDR3 contains 15 residues. The germline V gene encodes CDR1 SGHVS and CDR2 FQNEAQ. The V gene end was trimmed by 5 bases and the J gene end by 2 bases; junction bases not matched to a gene: 7. The CDR3 DNA reads as TGTGCCAGCAGCCTACGGACAGGGGTCCCCTACGAGCAGTACTTC. This encodes CASSLRTGVPYEQYF.

The chain has TRBV7-9 and TRBJ2-5; TRBD1 agrees at 7 bases. Germline assignment: CDR1 SEHNR and CDR2 FQNEAQ (reference sequence). The CDR3 has 15 residues. After removal of 1 base from V and 4 bases from J, the junction contained 6 bases not matched to a gene. The CDR3 DNA follows: TGTGCCAGCAGCTTAGTCCCGGGACAGCTAGAGACCCAGTACTTC. Translation: CASSLVPGQLETQYF.

The gene calls are TRBV7-2 and TRBJ2-5; 12 bases are shared with TRBD2. V shed 5 bases and J 6 bases; nucleotides not matched to a gene: 4. Germline lookup yields CDR1 SGHTA and CDR2 FQGNSA. The CDR3 is 14 residues long. The DNA of the CDR3 is TGTGCCAGCAGCGGACTAGCGGGGAGGAAGACCCAGTACTTC. It encodes CASSGLAGRKTQYF.

The J gene is TRBJ1-1, the V gene TRBV18; D is perhaps TRBD1 (5 bases). This CDR3 spans 15 amino acids. V was trimmed by 2 bases and J by 4 bases, leaving 14 bases between them. Germline V gene sequence: CDR1 KGHSH, CDR2 LQKENI. The CDR3 DNA is TGTGCCAGCTCACCATTTCTGCAGGGATCCACTGAAGCTTTCTTT. Translating it yields CASSPFLQGSTEAFF. Full variable domain (rest looked up from reference TRBV18 and TRBJ1-1): NAGVMQNPRHLVRRRGQEARLRCSPMKGHSHVYWYRQLPEEGLKFMVYLQKENIIDESGMPKERFSAEFPKEGPSILRIQQVVRGDSAAYFCASSPFLQGSTEAFFGQGTRLTVV.

The chain is built from TRBV27 and TRBJ1-1; perhaps TRBD1 as D (6 bases). The germline V gene has CDR1 MNHEY and CDR2 SMNVEV (reference sequence). The CDR3 spans 15 residues. Trimming took 2 bases from V and 5 from J, leaving 15 bases between them. The CDR3 is CASSLTGGALTEAFF. Written as DNA, the CDR3 is TGTGCCAGCAGTTTAACGGGGGGGGCCCTGACTGAAGCTTTCTTT.

This clone was detected only a few times. V gene TRBV5-1 combines with J gene TRBJ1-1; 9 bases map to TRBD1. The CDR3 is made up of 15 amino acids. Per germline, CDR1 SGHRS and CDR2 YFSETQ. The trim removed 6 bases at V and 0 bases at J, leaving 6 bases unmatched. The CDR3 is CASIPGQGLNTEAFF. The CDR3 DNA reads as TGCGCCAGCATCCCGGGACAGGGCTTGAACACTGAAGCTTTCTTT.

The CDR3, as DNA: TGTGCCAGTAGTATTTCCCAGGGTACGCAGTATTTT. Protein sequence: CASSISQGTQYF. The chain uses TRBV19 and TRBJ2-3; weak D call: TRBD1 (5 bases). The CDR3 extends over 12 amino acids. V was cut by 3 bases and J by 8 bases, with 9 bases left in between. Per germline, CDR1 LNHDA and CDR2 SQIVND (reference sequence).

The chain couples TRBV14 to TRBJ2-7; a possible D gene is TRBD2 (6 bases). The CDR3 totals 15 residues. The V and J ends lost 3 bases and 2 bases respectively, with 14 bases between them. Germline V gives CDR1 SGHDN, CDR2 FVKESK. This chain's CDR3 is CASSQGLTPPYEQYF. DNA for the CDR3: TGTGCCAGCAGCCAGGGACTGACTCCCCCCTACGAGCAGTACTTC.

The chain couples TRBV5-6 to TRBJ2-7; 13 bases line up with TRBD2. Germline assignment: CDR1 SGHDT and CDR2 YYEEEE. V dropped 2 bases and J dropped 4; count of bases not matched to a gene: 6. The CDR3 extends over 16 amino acids. The CDR3 region is CASSFGLAGANYEQYF. The CDR3 DNA is TGTGCCAGCAGCTTCGGACTAGCGGGAGCGAATTACGAGCAGTACTTC.

The V and J genes are TRBV10-3 and TRBJ1-1; D unresolved. V lost 4 bases and J 1 base, leaving 10 bases between the germline ends. The CDR3 runs 14 residues. CDR1 is ENHRY, CDR2 SYGVKD, per germline. DNA of the CDR3: TGTGCCATCAGTGGGCGGTCGGGGAACACTGAAGCTTTCTTT. Translation: CAISGRSGNTEAFF.

This clone has only a few counts. This sequence joins TRBV27 and TRBJ2-2, with 7 bases lining up with TRBD1. V lost 5 bases and J lost 6; bases outside the gene matches: 12. The CDR3 length is 16 residues. Germline V gene sequence: CDR1 MNHEY, CDR2 SMNVEV (reference sequence). DNA for the CDR3: TGTGCCAGCAGTCCTCCCGGACAGGCAGGGGCCGGGGAGCTGTTTTTT. Translated: CASSPPGQAGAGELFF.

This clone showed up just a few times. CDR3 sequence: CASSLGAEAFF. In DNA form, the CDR3 reads TGTGCCAGCAGCTTGGGGGCTGAAGCTTTCTTT. The V gene is TRBV5-4, the J gene TRBJ1-1; D unclear. Germline loops: CDR1 SGHNT, CDR2 YYREEE (reference sequence). V was shortened by 0 bases and J by 6 bases, with 3 bases between the two germline ends. The CDR3 extends over 11 amino acids.

This clone was observed a single time. The chain recombines TRBV2 with TRBJ2-2; tentative D call: TRBD2 (6 bases). Germline CDR1 is SNHLY and CDR2 is FYNNEI. Trimming removed 10 bases at V and 0 bases at J, with 12 bases between. The CDR3 loop spans 14 amino acids. The CDR3 here is CATQRASNTGELFF. CDR3 in DNA: TGTGCCACCCAGCGGGCCTCGAACACCGGGGAGCTGTTTTTT.

This chain joins TRBV6-6 and TRBJ1-2; possible D gene TRBD1, 5 bases. The CDR3 sequence is 16 residues long. V was trimmed by 7 bases and J by 6 bases, leaving 24 bases between them. CDR1 is MNHNY and CDR2 is SVGAGI in the germline V gene (reference sequence). The CDR3 bases are TGTGCCAGCATTCGGACATCTGCACGGGATGCACATGGCTACACCTTC. Translating gives CASIRTSARDAHGYTF.

V usage is TRBV7-9 and J usage is TRBJ2-6, with D tentatively TRBD2 (6 bases). The germline gives CDR1 SEHNR, CDR2 FQNEAQ (reference sequence). CDR3 length: 16 amino acids. The ends were cut back, 7 bases at V and 0 bases at J, with 13 bases in the middle. The CDR3 sequence: CASMGGMTSGANVLTF. The CDR3 region has the DNA TGTGCCAGCATGGGGGGAATGACCTCTGGGGCCAACGTCCTGACTTTC.

A single count supports this clone. The rearrangement uses TRBV7-8 and TRBJ1-1; 9 bases match TRBD1. CDR3 length equals 15 residues. From germline, CDR1 is SGHVS and CDR2 FQNEAQ. The V segment lost 0 bases and the J segment 1 base; nucleotides outside the gene matches: 0. The CDR3 loop is CASSLADRGNTEAFF. The CDR3, as DNA: TGTGCCAGCAGCTTAGCGGACAGGGGGAACACTGAAGCTTTCTTT.

The chain links TRBV5-1 to TRBJ1-4; TRBD1 matches at 9 bases. V gave up 4 bases and J gave up 5 bases; unmatched junction bases: 6. CDR1 and CDR2 from the germline V gene are SGHRS and YFSETQ. This CDR3 is 15 amino acids long. Here the CDR3 reads CASSPLGTGNEKLFF. The DNA of the CDR3 is TGCGCCAGCAGCCCCCTGGGGACAGGGAATGAAAAACTGTTTTTT.

The rearrangement joins TRBV4-1 to TRBJ2-7; 7 nucleotides align to TRBD1. The CDR3 spans 16 residues. The V and J ends lost 0 bases and 3 bases, in that order; junction bases with no gene match: 8. CDR1 and CDR2 (germline): MGHRA, YSYEKL. The CDR3 DNA reads TGCGCCAGCAGCCAAGATGGGGGACAGCGAGGCTACGAGCAGTACTTC. This gives the protein CASSQDGGQRGYEQYF.

The chain couples TRBV27 to TRBJ2-7; a weak D match, TRBD1 (5 bases). This CDR3 is 12 amino acids long. Germline V gene sequence: CDR1 MNHEY, CDR2 SMNVEV (reference sequence). Trimming pared 4 bases from V and 5 bases from J, leaving 9 bases between. CDR3 DNA: TGTGCCAGCAGTTCCCAGGGTAACGAGCAGTACTTC. Its translation: CASSSQGNEQYF.

This clone was counted once. The rearrangement links TRBV10-3 to TRBJ1-1; D is possibly TRBD1 (6 bases). The CDR3 length is 16 residues. Trimming removed 2 bases at V and 2 bases at J, with 15 bases between. The germline gives CDR1 ENHRY, CDR2 SYGVKD. In DNA form, the CDR3 reads TGTGCCATCAGTGAGCTGGGGGCAGGAGCAAACACTGAAGCTTTCTTT. This codes for CAISELGAGANTEAFF.

The chain couples TRBV5-5 to TRBJ2-7, with unresolved D. Germline CDR1 reads SGHKS; CDR2 reads YYEKEE (reference sequence). The CDR3 is 12 residues long. The V and J ends lost 0 bases and 7 bases respectively, with 8 bases between them. The chain's CDR3 is CASSLAPGEQYF. In DNA form, the CDR3 reads TGTGCCAGCAGCTTGGCCCCAGGAGAGCAGTACTTC.

The J gene is TRBJ2-7, the V gene TRBV5-6; the D gene could be TRBD1 or TRBD2 (6 bases each). V lost 6 bases and J 3 bases, leaving 25 bases between the germline ends. Germline V gene data show CDR1 as SGHDT and CDR2 as YYEEEE. The CDR3 covers 17 residues. CDR3 in DNA: TGTGCCAGCAACCGACTAGTAGCCTCGACAGGCGTCTACGAGCAGTACTTC. Its translation is CASNRLVASTGVYEQYF.